This entry features one TCR beta chain sequence. The antigen is unknown. The data originate from a study of OX40 agonist ivuxolimab in advanced cancers. Study information: Three individuals attained partial responses, comprising one hepatocellular carcinoma case and two cutaneous melanoma cases. Study-level findings and limits: At 0.1 to 3.0 mg/kg, clonal expansion of CD4+ and CD8+ blood T cells had occurred by week 6. Low normalized T-cell clonal expansion was also seen in some nonresponders.

The repertoire was sequenced with immunoSEQ multiplex PCR; TCRdb's copy has only in-frame clones and lacks some. The top ten clones hold less than 20% of a sample with several thousand clones, just under 70% of them seen once. The CDR3 is 15 residues long. CDR1 is SGHAT and CDR2 is FQDESV in the germline V gene (reference sequence). V was cut by 6 bases and J by 0 bases, with 14 bases left in between. This chain connects TRBV11-1 to TRBJ1-1; D might be TRBD1 (5 bases). The starting material was CD4+ or CD8+ T cells sorted from blood, obtained in a trial of the OX40 agonist ivuxolimab. This receptor was obtained from an adult with an advanced solid tumor such as melanoma, head and neck, liver or kidney cancer. The CDR3, as DNA: TGTGCCAGCAGTGAACCGGGACGGTTGAACACTGAAGCTTTCTTT. Its protein product is CASSEPGRLNTEAFF.